In its sample, the clone carrying this T cell receptor (beta chain) was seen many times. Its antigen is not known. The data were taken from a study of CD8+ T cells in alopecia areata. Across the study: Treated patients were given oral tofacitinib, which was dosed at 5 to 10 mg twice daily.

This CDR3 region has 17 residues. The trim removed 6 bases at V and 6 bases at J, leaving 17 bases unmatched. Germline V lookup: CDR1 MNHEY, CDR2 SMNVEV (reference sequence). The researchers isolated CD4+ and CD8+ T cells from PBMCs by sorting. RNA was extracted and reverse transcribed into cDNA as the sequencing template. TCRdb's table, derived via immunoSEQ multiplex PCR, lists solely in-frame clones and lacks some. Here the sample spans about 150,000 clones, more than 45% being singletons. Study outcomes and limitations: Compared with normal scalp, lesional scalp had higher clonality and more expanded CD8+ clones. In scalp samples, resident alphabeta T cells of normal skin are also sequenced.

This chain links TRBV27 with TRBJ2-7; 10 nucleotides match TRBD2. The sequence was obtained from a human donor with alopecia areata. The material sequenced was CD8+ T cells sorted from blood, taken at week 0. The CDR3 spells CASSPLGSGGGSVEQYF. CDR3 in DNA: TGTGCCAGCAGCCCTCTGGGGAGCGGGGGGGGTAGCGTCGAGCAGTACTTC.